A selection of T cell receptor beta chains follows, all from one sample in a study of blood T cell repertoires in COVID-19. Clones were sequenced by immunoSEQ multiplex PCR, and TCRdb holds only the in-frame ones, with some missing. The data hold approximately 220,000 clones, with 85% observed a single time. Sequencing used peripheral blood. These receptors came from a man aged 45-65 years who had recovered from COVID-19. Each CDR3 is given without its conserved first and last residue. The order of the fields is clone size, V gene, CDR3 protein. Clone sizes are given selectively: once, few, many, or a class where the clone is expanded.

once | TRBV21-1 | ASSLGQTRPFSLYSNQPQH
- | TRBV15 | ATSRDIAANEQY
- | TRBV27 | ASSLSRLAASYEQY
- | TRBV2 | ASSELYRGGTEAF
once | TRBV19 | ASSIDPLLQSTDTQY
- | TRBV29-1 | SVEPTGTSEQY
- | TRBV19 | ASSIVRTASGNTIY
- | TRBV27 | ASSSTGEGNQPQH
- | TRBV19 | ASSIDQTGNEQF
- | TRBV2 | ASRLRGEAF
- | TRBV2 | ASGAPDKPREQY
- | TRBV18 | ASSPEQMNTEAF
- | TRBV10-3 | AIKASGPGDEQF
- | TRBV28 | ASSLSFAGTGKNTGELF
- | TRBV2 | ASSEVGGSQRGGYT
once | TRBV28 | ASSLRQGVYGYT
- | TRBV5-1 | ASSLAPAGANEQF
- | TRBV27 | ASSLWQGNEKLF
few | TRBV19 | ASRTTGADEKLF
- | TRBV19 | ASSFGQRNQPQH
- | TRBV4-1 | ASSLATRANEQF
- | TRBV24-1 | APYKRGWSDGTEAF
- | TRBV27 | ASSLAGQDYGYT
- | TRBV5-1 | ASRKGGVQTDTQY
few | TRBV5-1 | ASSLGQGPDTQY
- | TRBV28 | ASTILGQGAGGYT
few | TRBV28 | ASKPSSGQGSWGYT
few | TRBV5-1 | ASSLIAGEGNEQF
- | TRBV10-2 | ASSEAGTTNEKLF
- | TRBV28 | ASSFPAGSATNEKLF
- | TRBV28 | ASRGLADYEQY
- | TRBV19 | ASSPRDSRAEAF
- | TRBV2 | ASSWTGLNYGYT
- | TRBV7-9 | ASRSPRAGLEQY
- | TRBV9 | ASSVTGTGQGGTGEQF
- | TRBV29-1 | SVGESGRASYEQY
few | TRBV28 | ASSSTVYGYT
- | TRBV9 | ASSVGVRGQANTEAF
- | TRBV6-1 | ASSGTGTSGSRSDTQY
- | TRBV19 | ASSLQARTTEAF
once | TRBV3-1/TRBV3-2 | ASSQAPSASGRKGRSYEQY
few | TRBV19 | ASSTQGSYNEQF
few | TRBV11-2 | ASSLGTVIHQPQH
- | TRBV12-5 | ASGLQQGSEAF
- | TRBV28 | ASSLDSPWPQH
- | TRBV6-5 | ASSPQLGAGQPQH
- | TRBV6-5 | ASSSPSGSSYEQY
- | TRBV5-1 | ASSLALRLAGDPGELF
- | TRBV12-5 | ASGLRLAGVSYEQY
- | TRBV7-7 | ASSTGQGLYNEQF
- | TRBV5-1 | ASSLAKQRNSYEQY
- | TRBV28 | ASSLVGSLAGGPPYEQY
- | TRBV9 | ASSATSGGPNSPLH
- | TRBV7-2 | ASSVGSARGNEQF
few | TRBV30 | AWSVGTGPYEQY
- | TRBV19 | ASSSPGREQY
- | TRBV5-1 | ASSLDPGVEAF
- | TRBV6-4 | ASSDSGREGRDTQY
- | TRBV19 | ASSRVIGGANEKLF